This TCR beta chain was identified during a study of T-cell memory formation after mild COVID-19. Study background: TCR clusters were mostly donor specific. Overall study results and limits: In second-wave clones peaking day 37, SARS-CoV-2 specificity remained unconfirmed.

CDR1 is SGHRS and CDR2 is YFSETQ in the germline V gene. This CDR3 has 15 residues. The ends were cut back, 0 bases at V and 5 bases at J, with 14 bases in the middle. The sample holds many counts of this clonotype. As yet, its antigen is unknown. TCRdb independently ran MiXCR on the 5' RACE reads; one entry per CDR3 protein. The data show under 350,000 distinct CDR3 sequences, with roughly 17% seen just once and roughly 24% held by the top ten. This chain links TRBV5-1 with TRBJ2-5, with D possibly matching TRBD2 (6 bases). The TCR originated in a man aged 18 to 29 who had mild COVID-19 (a few samples of this study predate the infection). Cell type and time point are not known. Sample: PBMCs or a T cell subset sorted from them (not recorded which). The CDR3 DNA follows: TGCGCCAGCAGCTTGGATTGGGCCAGCGGGGAGACCCAGTACTTC. Encoded protein: CASSLDWASGETQYF.